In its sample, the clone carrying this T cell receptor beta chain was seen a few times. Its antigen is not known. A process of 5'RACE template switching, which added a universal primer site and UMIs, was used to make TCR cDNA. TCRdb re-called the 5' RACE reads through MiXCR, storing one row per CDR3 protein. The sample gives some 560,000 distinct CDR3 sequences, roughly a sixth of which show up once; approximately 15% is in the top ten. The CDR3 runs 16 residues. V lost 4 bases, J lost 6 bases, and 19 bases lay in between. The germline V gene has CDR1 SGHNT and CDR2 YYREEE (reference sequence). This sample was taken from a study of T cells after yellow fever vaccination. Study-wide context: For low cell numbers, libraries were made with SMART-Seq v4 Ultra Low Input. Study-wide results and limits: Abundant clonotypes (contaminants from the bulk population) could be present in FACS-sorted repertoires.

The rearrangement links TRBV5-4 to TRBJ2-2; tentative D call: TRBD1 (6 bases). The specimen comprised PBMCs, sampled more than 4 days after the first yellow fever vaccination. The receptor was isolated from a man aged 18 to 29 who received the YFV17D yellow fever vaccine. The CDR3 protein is CASSLAQGSRSGELFF. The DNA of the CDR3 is TGTGCCAGCAGCCTGGCCCAGGGGAGTAGGTCCGGGGAGCTGTTTTTT.